The entry below gives a single TCR beta chain sequence along with its context. No antigen is known for it. The data were obtained in a study of memory CD4+ T cells and cytomegalovirus serostatus. Some clones are missing from TCRdb's copy, which holds only in-frame ones; the method was immunoSEQ multiplex PCR. Of tens of thousands of clones in the sample, about 80% were seen once. The sort gate was single viable CD3+CD4+CD8-CD45RO+ cells for memory CD4+ T cells. Total CD4+ T cells were enriched by CD4 positive selection. Study conclusions and caveats: Each of approximately 70 CMV-associated TCRbeta sequences occurred in one to five individuals.

This CDR3 has 14 residues. V lost 5 bases to trimming and J lost 7 bases, with 14 bases between them. In germline, CDR1 is MNHEY, CDR2 SVGAGI. V is TRBV6-5 and J is TRBJ1-4, with D unresolved. Specimen: memory CD4+ T cells from blood. The source is an adult in good health and CMV-seronegative. Some clones in this sample may be carry-over from other donors' samples. CDR3 protein: CASSRTSLAEKLFF. The CDR3 DNA reads as TGTGCCAGCAGTCGGACGTCGCTAGCTGAAAAACTGTTTTTT.